The rows below give T cell receptor beta chains drawn from one sample of a study of blood T cells in healthy people across ages. Each CDR3 protein gets one entry after TCRdb re-called the 5' RACE reads with MiXCR. The table has 1,800,000 or so distinct CDR3 sequences, approximately 39% seen once; the top ten hold roughly 23%. Sequenced sample: blood. The source is a human donor in good health. Both conserved end residues are part of each CDR3. Each record gives: V gene, J gene, D gene, clone size, CDR3 protein, CDR3 DNA. A D gene is named only where the DNA matches it firmly. A row's size may be missing; if present it is once, few, many or a size class.

V: TRBV20-1; J: TRBJ2-1; D: NA; size: NA; CDR3: CSASPRIRSYNEQFF; DNA: TGCAGTGCTTCGCCTAGAATTAGGTCCTACAATGAGCAGTTCTTC
V: TRBV20-1; J: TRBJ2-5; D: TRBD2; size: few; CDR3: CSASSGGVPETQYF; DNA: TGCAGTGCTTCTAGCGGGGGGGTTCCAGAGACCCAGTACTTC
V: TRBV4-1; J: TRBJ2-1; D: NA; size: NA; CDR3: CASGGVGLYNEQFF; DNA: TGCGCCAGCGGAGGTGTCGGGTTGTACAATGAGCAGTTCTTC
V: TRBV20-1; J: TRBJ2-5; D: NA; size: NA; CDR3: CSVLALETQYF; DNA: TGCAGTGTATTAGCGCTAGAGACCCAGTACTTC
V: TRBV7-9; J: TRBJ2-7; D: NA; size: NA; CDR3: CTSNPLYEQYF; DNA: TGTACCAGCAACCCTTTGTATGAGCAGTACTTC
V: TRBV7-9; J: TRBJ2-2; D: NA; size: NA; CDR3: CASSAWTANTGELFF; DNA: TGTGCCAGCAGCGCCTGGACAGCTAACACCGGGGAGCTGTTTTTT
V: TRBV12-3/TRBV12-4; J: TRBJ2-1; D: NA; size: NA; CDR3: CASTSPGRSYNEQFF; DNA: TGTGCCAGCACCTCCCCCGGGCGCTCCTACAATGAGCAGTTCTTC
V: TRBV7-9; J: TRBJ2-5; D: TRBD1; size: NA; CDR3: CASSPLRRDREETQYF; DNA: TGTGCCAGCAGCCCCCTCCGCCGGGACAGGGAAGAGACCCAGTACTTC
V: TRBV5-1; J: TRBJ2-3; D: NA; size: NA; CDR3: CASSLGSEDTQYF; DNA: TGCGCCAGCAGCTTGGGTAGTGAAGATACGCAGTATTTT
V: TRBV20-1; J: TRBJ1-5; D: TRBD1; size: NA; CDR3: CSARTRGLDQPQHF; DNA: TGCAGTGCTAGAACCAGGGGGTTGGATCAGCCCCAGCATTTT
V: TRBV20-1; J: TRBJ1-4; D: TRBD1; size: NA; CDR3: CSAKDRGLEKLFF; DNA: TGCAGTGCCAAGGACAGGGGGCTCGAAAAACTGTTTTTT
V: TRBV5-6; J: TRBJ1-4; D: NA; size: NA; CDR3: CASSSGSGREKLFF; DNA: TGTGCCAGCAGCTCTGGGTCGGGTCGGGAAAAACTGTTTTTT
V: TRBV29-1; J: TRBJ1-1; D: NA; size: NA; CDR3: CSVEEGGHFEAFF; DNA: TGCAGCGTTGAAGAGGGGGGGCACTTTGAAGCTTTCTTT
V: TRBV15; J: TRBJ2-1; D: TRBD1; size: NA; CDR3: CATSRTGEGYNEQFF; DNA: TGTGCCACCAGCAGGACAGGGGAAGGCTACAATGAGCAGTTCTTC
V: TRBV6-5; J: TRBJ1-2; D: NA; size: many; CDR3: CASSQGFYGYTF; DNA: TGTGCCAGTTCGCAGGGGTTCTATGGCTACACCTTC
V: TRBV7-2; J: TRBJ2-7; D: TRBD1; size: NA; CDR3: CASSLAGGQGVYEQYF; DNA: TGTGCCAGCAGCTTAGCAGGGGGACAGGGCGTCTACGAGCAGTACTTC
V: TRBV7-9; J: TRBJ1-4; D: NA; size: few; CDR3: CASSFIRAHDPTNEKLFF; DNA: TGTGCCAGCAGCTTTATCAGGGCCCACGATCCAACTAATGAAAAACTGTTTTTT
V: TRBV5-1; J: TRBJ1-2; D: NA; size: few; CDR3: CASSTPNGAGYGYTF; DNA: TGCGCCAGCAGCACCCCCAACGGGGCCGGCTATGGCTACACCTTC
V: TRBV4-3; J: TRBJ2-7; D: NA; size: NA; CDR3: CASSPGRVLSYEQYF; DNA: TGCGCCAGCAGCCCGGGTAGGGTGCTCTCCTACGAGCAGTACTTC
V: TRBV27; J: TRBJ1-2; D: TRBD1; size: few; CDR3: CASSPSIGGAGYGYTF; DNA: TGTGCCAGCAGTCCGTCGATAGGGGGCGCCGGCTATGGCTACACCTTC
V: TRBV7-2; J: TRBJ1-2; D: NA; size: NA; CDR3: CASSLARAGDYGYTF; DNA: TGTGCCAGCAGCTTAGCTCGTGCAGGGGACTATGGCTACACCTTC
V: TRBV9; J: TRBJ1-5; D: NA; size: few; CDR3: CASSEGRAGQPQHF; DNA: TGTGCCAGCAGCGAGGGACGTGCGGGGCAGCCCCAGCATTTT
V: TRBV7-8; J: TRBJ2-1; D: TRBD2; size: NA; CDR3: CASSAPGLAGGIDHNEQFF; DNA: TGTGCCAGCAGCGCTCCTGGACTAGCGGGGGGGATCGACCACAATGAGCAGTTCTTC
V: TRBV14; J: TRBJ2-3; D: TRBD1; size: few; CDR3: CASRTWGTGHPFTDTQYF; DNA: TGTGCCAGCAGAACTTGGGGGACAGGCCACCCTTTCACAGATACGCAGTATTTT
V: TRBV20-1; J: TRBJ2-1; D: NA; size: few; CDR3: CSASSGGTSYNEQFF; DNA: TGCAGTGCTAGTTCGGGGGGCACCTCCTACAATGAGCAGTTCTTC
V: TRBV7-3; J: TRBJ2-5; D: NA; size: NA; CDR3: CANSLIGGETQYF; DNA: TGTGCCAACAGCTTAATAGGGGGGGAGACCCAGTACTTC
V: TRBV28; J: TRBJ1-2; D: NA; size: few; CDR3: CASSPGGGDLYYGYTF; DNA: TGTGCCAGCAGCCCGGGGGGGGGCGATCTTTACTATGGCTACACCTTC
V: TRBV6-6; J: TRBJ1-2; D: NA; size: NA; CDR3: CASSYSLGQGIMDGYTF; DNA: TGTGCCAGCAGTTACTCTTTGGGGCAGGGGATAATGGATGGCTACACCTTC
V: TRBV5-1; J: TRBJ2-1; D: TRBD1; size: few; CDR3: CASGRGQVGDEQFF; DNA: TGCGCCAGCGGCCGGGGACAGGTGGGGGATGAGCAGTTCTTC
V: TRBV12-3/TRBV12-4; J: TRBJ1-5; D: NA; size: NA; CDR3: CASSSSRGSMNQPQHF; DNA: TGTGCCAGCAGTTCCTCCAGGGGATCAATGAATCAGCCCCAGCATTTT
V: TRBV28; J: TRBJ2-2; D: NA; size: NA; CDR3: CASSSPDFWVTGELFF; DNA: TGTGCCAGCAGTTCGCCGGACTTTTGGGTCACCGGGGAGCTGTTTTTT
V: TRBV7-9; J: TRBJ2-1; D: TRBD2; size: NA; CDR3: CASSFAGGEYNEQFF; DNA: TGTGCCAGCAGCTTCGCCGGGGGGGAGTACAATGAGCAGTTCTTC
V: TRBV7-9; J: TRBJ1-4; D: NA; size: NA; CDR3: CASSFEEKLFF; DNA: TGTGCCAGCAGCTTCGAAGAAAAACTGTTTTTT
V: TRBV3-1; J: TRBJ2-7; D: NA; size: NA; CDR3: CASSLQLGNSYEQYF; DNA: TGTGCCAGCAGCCTGCAATTAGGCAACTCCTACGAGCAGTACTTC
V: TRBV11-2; J: TRBJ2-5; D: TRBD1; size: many; CDR3: CASSPATTGGWWKTQYF; DNA: TGTGCCAGCAGCCCCGCGACGACAGGGGGCTGGTGGAAGACCCAGTACTTC
V: TRBV5-6; J: TRBJ1-5; D: NA; size: NA; CDR3: CASSSGPLGTNQPQHF; DNA: TGTGCCAGCAGCTCGGGTCCTCTTGGGACCAATCAGCCCCAGCATTTT
V: TRBV27; J: TRBJ2-3; D: NA; size: few; CDR3: CASNVYPTETNTDTQYF; DNA: TGTGCCAGCAACGTATACCCGACAGAGACTAACACAGATACGCAGTATTTT
V: TRBV15; J: TRBJ2-2; D: NA; size: NA; CDR3: CATSRPPTGELFF; DNA: TGTGCCACCAGCAGGCCTCCTACCGGGGAGCTGTTTTTT
V: TRBV28; J: TRBJ1-2; D: NA; size: NA; CDR3: CASRDSVGYTF; DNA: TGTGCCAGCAGGGACAGCGTGGGCTACACCTTC
V: TRBV29-1; J: TRBJ2-7; D: NA; size: NA; CDR3: CSVGYGANYEQYF; DNA: TGCAGCGTTGGTTATGGGGCCAACTACGAGCAGTACTTC
V: TRBV28; J: TRBJ1-2; D: NA; size: many; CDR3: CASMWGRSNYGYTF; DNA: TGTGCCAGCATGTGGGGACGGTCTAACTATGGCTACACCTTC
V: TRBV6-5; J: TRBJ1-1; D: NA; size: NA; CDR3: CASSSYPDEAFF; DNA: TGTGCCAGCTCGTCATACCCAGACGAAGCTTTCTTT
V: TRBV2; J: TRBJ1-5; D: TRBD1; size: NA; CDR3: CASSDGRDRFSNQPQHF; DNA: TGTGCCAGCAGTGACGGGCGGGACAGATTTAGCAATCAGCCCCAGCATTTT